Below, 16 T cell receptor beta chains from the same sample are listed, as sequenced in a study of CD8+ T cells in alopecia areata (dated by TCRdb to about 2018). The time point label here, explained by the study, means: baseline before oral tofacitinib. The library was prepared using the immunoSEQ multiplex PCR assay. To provide template for TCR sequencing, every sample had RNA extracted and reverse transcribed into cDNA. The table comes from immuneACCESS by way of TCRdb, which keeps in-frame sequences with V and J called. Part of the clones is missing from these tables; in studies checked, under half for an unresolved V gene and the rest for unknown reasons. Here the sample has over 200,000 clones; approximately 52% occur a single time. The ten top clones hold just over 0.45% of the sample. The sample here was CD4+ T cells sorted from blood, taken at week 0. The receptors were sampled from a human donor with alopecia areata.

The chain carries TRBV4-1 and TRBJ1-2, with D tentatively TRBD1 (6 bases). Per germline, CDR1 MGHRA and CDR2 YSYEKL. Trimming took 2 bases from V and 2 from J, leaving 6 bases between them. The CDR3 length is 13 residues. CDR3 region: CASSQQGNYGYTF. DNA of the CDR3: TGCGCCAGCAGCCAACAGGGGAACTATGGCTACACCTTC.

The rearrangement joins TRBV29-1 to TRBJ1-2; 8 bases agree with TRBD1. From germline, CDR1 is SQVTM and CDR2 ANQGSEA. This CDR3 has 15 amino acids. V shed 4 bases and J 3 bases; nucleotides not matched to a gene: 10. CDR3 coding DNA: TGCAGCGTTGCGGGACAGGCTATGAATGACTATGGCTACACCTTC. Amino acid sequence: CSVAGQAMNDYGYTF.

CDR3 sequence (DNA): TGCAGCGTTCACCAGGGCCTCACTGAAGCTTTCTTT. Its translation is CSVHQGLTEAFF. This chain connects TRBV29-1 to TRBJ1-1; the D gene is possibly TRBD1 (5 bases). The CDR3 consists of 12 residues. Per germline, CDR1 SQVTM and CDR2 ANQGSEA. V lost 5 bases, J lost 4 bases, and 11 bases lay in between.

Written as DNA, the CDR3 is TGCGCCAGCAGCCAAGGGGTCGGGACAGGGGAAACCAAAAACATTCAGTACTTC. This encodes CASSQGVGTGETKNIQYF. V gene TRBV4-1 combines with J gene TRBJ2-4; 10 nucleotides align to TRBD1. The CDR3 has 18 residues. Germline loops: CDR1 MGHRA, CDR2 YSYEKL. Trimming cost V 1 base and J 2 bases; bases outside gene matches: 8.

This clone has only a few counts. The chain joins TRBV7-2 to TRBJ2-4, with TRBD1 matching 8 bases. V lost 5 bases and J lost 6; bases outside the gene matches: 12. There are 16 residues in the CDR3. Germline CDR1 and CDR2: SGHTA and FQGNSA. The CDR3 region has the DNA TGTGCCAGCAGCCCATACGGGACAGGTTTAGGAAACATTCAGTACTTC. This translates into CASSPYGTGLGNIQYF.

The chain has TRBV15 and TRBJ2-6, with TRBD1 as a possible D gene (5 bases). V lost 0 bases to trimming and J lost 5 bases, with 11 bases between them. Per the germline V gene, CDR1 is LNHNV and CDR2 is YYDKDF (reference sequence). CDR3 size: 16 residues. CDR3 in DNA: TGTGCCACCAGCAGAGATGCCAGGGTAAGGGCCAACGTCCTGACTTTC. This encodes CATSRDARVRANVLTF.

V usage is TRBV6-1 and J usage is TRBJ2-1, with 8 bases matching TRBD1. This CDR3 is 13 amino acids long. CDR1 is MNHNS, CDR2 SASEGT, per germline. Germline trimming cut 6 bases from V and 6 bases from J; bases unmatched to any gene: 4. The chain's CDR3 is CASRVTGVNEQFF. CDR3 coding DNA: TGTGCCAGCAGAGTGACAGGGGTCAATGAGCAGTTCTTC.

The gene calls are TRBV18 and TRBJ2-5; 9 bases are a match to TRBD2. V gave up 6 bases and J gave up 5 bases; unmatched junction bases: 4. Germline-derived CDR1 and CDR2 are KGHSH and LQKENI. The CDR3 runs 13 residues. CDR3 DNA sequence: TGTGCCAGCTCTCTCGGACTAGCGGAGACCCAGTACTTC. It translates to CASSLGLAETQYF.

This clone was seen a few times. The rearrangement uses TRBV7-9 and TRBJ2-3, with D tentatively TRBD2 (5 bases). This CDR3 has 12 residues. V was trimmed by 5 bases and J by 8 bases, leaving 11 bases between them. The germline CDR1 and CDR2 sequences are SEHNR and FQNEAQ (reference sequence). CDR3 in amino acids: CASSPDYSTQYF. DNA of the CDR3: TGTGCCAGCAGCCCAGACTACTCTACGCAGTATTTT.

A single count supports this clone. In nucleotides, the CDR3 is TGTGCCAGCAGCCAGACCGGGATGCCCTACGAGCAGTACTTC. Protein sequence: CASSQTGMPYEQYF. The chain joins TRBV5-4 to TRBJ2-7, with D possibly being TRBD2 (5 bases). Trimming stripped 4 bases from V and 2 bases from J, with 13 bases between. Per germline, CDR1 SGHNT and CDR2 YYREEE (reference sequence). This CDR3 is built from 14 residues.

This clone came up a few times. This sequence joins TRBV7-3 and TRBJ2-1; 7 bases align to TRBD2. The V and J ends lost 5 bases and 8 bases, in that order; junction bases with no gene match: 9. This CDR3 region has 14 residues. Looked up from germline, CDR1 is SGHTA and CDR2 is FQGTGA. CDR3 amino acids: CASSNLSGGYEQFF. The DNA of the CDR3 is TGTGCCAGCAGCAATCTCTCGGGAGGCTATGAGCAGTTCTTC.

This chain links TRBV7-9 with TRBJ1-6; tentative D call: TRBD1 (5 bases). Germline V gene lookup returns CDR1 SEHNR and CDR2 FQNEAQ (reference sequence). The V gene lost 4 bases and the J gene lost 2 bases, with 12 bases spanning the gap. The CDR3 extends over 16 amino acids. CDR3 amino acids: CASSSRRATYNSPLHF. CDR3 nucleotide sequence: TGTGCCAGCAGCTCTCGCAGGGCCACCTATAATTCACCCCTCCACTTT.

The genes are TRBV6-5 and TRBJ1-2; D ambiguous. The ends were cut back, 7 bases at V and 1 base at J, with 10 bases in the middle. Germline V gene data show CDR1 as MNHEY and CDR2 as SVGAGI. This CDR3 has 13 amino acids. CDR3 residues: CASTKTRNYGYTF. As DNA, the CDR3 is TGTGCCAGCACCAAGACGCGTAACTATGGCTACACCTTC.

This clone was seen a handful of times. The chain joins TRBV7-9 to TRBJ2-7; tentative D call: TRBD2 (6 bases). This CDR3 has 12 residues. Germline V gene sequence: CDR1 SEHNR, CDR2 FQNEAQ (reference sequence). V shed 4 bases and J shed 10 bases, with 14 bases lying between them. The CDR3 region is CASSSEIGRQYF. The CDR3 DNA sequence: TGTGCCAGCAGCTCCGAGATCGGGAGACAGTACTTC.

This clone was counted between two and nine times. The chain combines TRBV19 with TRBJ2-1; 10 bases are shared with TRBD2. The CDR3 covers 14 residues. Per the germline V gene, CDR1 is LNHDA and CDR2 is SQIVND (reference sequence). The V gene end was trimmed by 8 bases and the J gene end by 12 bases; junction bases not matched to a gene: 13. The DNA of the CDR3 is TGTGCCAGTCAGGGCCAGCGGGAGGGCCTCTCGCAGTTCTTC. Protein: CASQGQREGLSQFF.

The chain carries TRBV11-1 and TRBJ2-5, with TRBD1 matching 11 bases. V was clipped by 5 bases and J by 1 base; unmatched bases: 3. The length of the CDR3 is 15 residues. The germline V gene encodes CDR1 SGHAT and CDR2 FQDESV (reference sequence). CDR3 sequence reads: CASSPGTGGQETQYF. The CDR3 nucleotides are TGTGCCAGCAGCCCCGGGACAGGGGGCCAAGAGACCCAGTACTTC.